This entry lists 15 T cell receptor beta chains sequenced from one sample in a study of TIL therapy for anti-PD-1-resistant metastatic lung cancer. Time point: pre-treatment sample, taken before nivolumab and TIL therapy. Tumor tissue came from excised metastases, mostly pleural nodules or supraclavicular lymph nodes. This was the immunoSEQ v3 assay. Clones were sequenced by immunoSEQ multiplex PCR, and TCRdb holds only the in-frame ones, with some missing. The repertoire holds over 20,000 clones, about two thirds seen once, with less than 8.5% in the top ten. The source was tumor tissue, collected at baseline. These receptors all stem from a person aged 25 to 80 with non-small cell lung cancer.

J is TRBJ2-7 and V is TRBV7-4; D is undetermined. The V and J ends lost 6 bases and 3 bases respectively, with 15 bases between them. CDR3 length equals 14 residues. The germline gives CDR1 SGHVT, CDR2 SQSDAQ. CDR3: CASRNLALRYEQYF. CDR3 nucleotide sequence: TGTGCCAGCAGAAACCTCGCACTTCGCTACGAGCAGTACTTC.

The chain is built from TRBV19 and TRBJ2-2, with TRBD1 matching over 7 bases. The CDR3 spans 17 residues. The J segment lost 1 base and the V segment lost 0 bases, leaving 5 bases of the junction unmatched. Germline values: CDR1 LNHDA, CDR2 SQIVND (reference sequence). CDR3 residues: CASSIDSYRGNTGELFF. CDR3 in DNA: TGTGCCAGTAGTATAGATTCGTACAGGGGGAACACCGGGGAGCTGTTTTTT.

The CDR3 region has the DNA TGTGCCAGCACCCGGACGGTAGGTGATGAGCAGTTCTTC. As protein: CASTRTVGDEQFF. This rearrangement joins TRBV9 to TRBJ2-1; D is unclear. Deletions cut 6 bases from V and 8 bases from J, with 15 bases between. CDR3 length: 13 amino acids. Germline V CDR1 and CDR2: SGDLS, YYNGEE.

The CDR3, as DNA: TGTGCCTGGAGTGTACGGGCAGGGGGAGTTGTCGGGGAGCTGTTTTTT. It is translated as CAWSVRAGGVVGELFF. The chain is built from TRBV30 and TRBJ2-2; 7 nucleotides line up with TRBD1. CDR1 and CDR2 (germline): GTSNPN, SVGIG (reference sequence). V lost 0 bases, J lost 7 bases, and 11 bases stayed unmatched. CDR3 length equals 16 residues. Full variable domain (rest looked up from reference TRBV30 and TRBJ2-2): SQTIHQWPATLVQPVGSPLSLECTVEGTSNPNLYWYRQAAGRGLQLLFYSVGIGQISSEVPQNLSASRPQDRQFILSSKKLLLSDSGFYLCAWSVRAGGVVGELFFGEGSRLTVL.

The chain combines TRBV18 with TRBJ2-5; possibly TRBD1 for D (6 bases). Germline V gene data show CDR1 as KGHSH and CDR2 as LQKENI. Trimming removed 6 bases at V and 4 bases at J, with 15 bases between. The CDR3 has 14 residues. The CDR3 DNA follows: TGTGCCAGCTCCCCAAAACAGGGTCCAGAGACCCAGTACTTC. Translated: CASSPKQGPETQYF.

V usage is TRBV27 and J usage is TRBJ2-7, with a weak D call TRBD2 (5 bases). Deletions cut 2 bases from V and 2 bases from J, with 7 bases between. CDR1 is MNHEY and CDR2 is SMNVEV in the germline V gene (reference sequence). The length of the CDR3 is 13 residues. For the CDR3, the DNA is TGTGCCAGCAGTTTAAGCGGCCCCTACGAGCAGTACTTC. Residues: CASSLSGPYEQYF.

This clone was picked up one time. This chain uses TRBV27 with TRBJ2-5; D might be TRBD2 (6 bases). The CDR3 covers 15 residues. Trimming shortened V by 4 bases and J by 2 bases, and 14 bases separated the two germline ends. Germline V lookup: CDR1 MNHEY, CDR2 SMNVEV (reference sequence). The CDR3 loop reads CASSSQAGWQETQYF. DNA for the CDR3: TGTGCCAGCAGTTCTCAGGCGGGGTGGCAAGAGACCCAGTACTTC.

The chain recombines TRBV19 with TRBJ2-7; tentatively, D is TRBD1 (6 bases). V was pared by 4 bases and J by 2 bases, with 9 bases between. The CDR3 contains 13 residues. Germline assignment: CDR1 LNHDA and CDR2 SQIVND (reference sequence). This chain's CDR3 is CASSTRGTYEQYF. DNA for the CDR3: TGTGCCAGTAGTACCAGGGGCACCTACGAGCAGTACTTC.

J is TRBJ2-7 and V is TRBV10-3; TRBD1 matches 9 bases. The CDR3 extends over 12 amino acids. Per the germline V gene, CDR1 is ENHRY and CDR2 is SYGVKD. V trimming: 10 bases; J trimming: 4 bases; junction bases outside the gene matches: 5. For the CDR3, the DNA is TGTGCCACCGGACAGGGGCCTTACGAGCAGTACTTC. Protein: CATGQGPYEQYF.

This clone showed up just a few times. The J gene is TRBJ1-1, the V gene TRBV9; 8 nucleotides align to TRBD1. The CDR3 has 16 residues. The V segment lost 4 bases and the J segment 3 bases; nucleotides outside the gene matches: 11. Germline CDR1 reads SGDLS; CDR2 reads YYNGEE. The CDR3 DNA sequence: TGTGCCAGCAGCCCCTGGACAGGGAAGGTTGACACTGAAGCTTTCTTT. Translating it yields CASSPWTGKVDTEAFF.

This clone was seen a few times. The CDR3 sequence: CASSVGTGATYEQYF. CDR3 nucleotides: TGTGCCAGCAGCGTCGGGACAGGGGCCACCTACGAGCAGTACTTC. V usage is TRBV9 and J usage is TRBJ2-7, with 10 bases identical to TRBD1. Germline CDR1 SGDLS, CDR2 YYNGEE. The CDR3 contains 15 residues. The V and J ends lost 2 bases and 2 bases, in that order; junction bases with no gene match: 4.

V is TRBV11-3 and J is TRBJ2-7; no clear D. V dropped 5 bases and J dropped 0 bases, with 14 bases sitting between them. CDR1 and CDR2 (germline): SGHNT, YENEEA. The CDR3 length is 15 residues. The CDR3 DNA is TGTGCCAGCAGCCTGGTTAGGGAAAGCTCCTACGAGCAGTACTTC. Translated, it gives CASSLVRESSYEQYF.

The CDR3 region has the DNA TGTGCCAGCAGCCAAGTGGAGGGATTGAGAGAGCAGTACTTC. Translating it yields CASSQVEGLREQYF. This sequence joins TRBV5-4 and TRBJ2-7; D is perhaps TRBD2 (6 bases). Germline CDR1 is SGHNT and CDR2 is YYREEE (reference sequence). Deletions cut 4 bases from V and 7 bases from J, with 18 bases between. The CDR3 has 14 residues.

This clone was seen a single time. This chain links TRBV6-5 with TRBJ2-7, with a possible D match to TRBD2 (5 bases). V was shortened by 2 bases and J by 1 base, with 12 bases between the two germline ends. Germline CDR1 MNHEY, CDR2 SVGAGI. The CDR3 has 15 amino acids. The CDR3 reads CASSYGGLGSYEQYF. The CDR3 nucleotides are TGTGCCAGCAGTTACGGAGGCCTGGGGTCCTACGAGCAGTACTTC.

The table lists this clone with a few counts. The chain combines TRBV13 with TRBJ1-2, with D unclear. Germline-derived CDR1 and CDR2 are PRHDT and FYEKMQ (reference sequence). Trimming took 4 bases from V and 3 from J, leaving 12 bases between them. The CDR3 length is 14 residues. DNA for the CDR3: TGTGCCAGCAGCTCCATTACATGGGACTATGGCTACACCTTC. This codes for CASSSITWDYGYTF.